One and the same sample provided the 6 T cell receptor beta chains below, sequenced in a study of T cells in localized non-small cell lung cancer (dated by TCRdb to the early 2020s). The library relied on the immunoSEQ multiplex PCR assay. The table comes from immuneACCESS by way of TCRdb, which keeps in-frame sequences with V and J called. Part of the clones is missing from these tables; in studies checked, under half for an unresolved V gene and the rest for unknown reasons. Counted in this sample were around 26,000 clones; 81% of them appeared once. In total, the top ten clones hold approximately 10% of the sample. Source: peripheral blood, taken before any cancer treatment. These receptors all come from a man aged 35-69 years with stage III squamous cell lung carcinoma.

The chain has TRBV5-1 and TRBJ1-3; no firm D call. The CDR3 contains 16 residues. V gave up 0 bases and J gave up 0 bases, with 10 bases separating them. Germline lookup yields CDR1 SGHRS and CDR2 YFSETQ. The CDR3 coding sequence is TGCGCCAGCAGCTTGGCCCTGTCGGTCTCTGGAAACACCATATATTTT. Translating gives CASSLALSVSGNTIYF.

The sample holds one count of this clone. The chain is built from TRBV14 and TRBJ2-2; 9 bases align to TRBD1. V was clipped by 2 bases and J by 4 bases; unmatched bases: 5. The CDR3 is 16 amino acids. Per the germline V gene, CDR1 is SGHDN and CDR2 is FVKESK. CDR3: CASSQKGTGFTGELFF. CDR3 in DNA: TGTGCCAGCAGCCAAAAGGGGACAGGGTTCACCGGGGAGCTGTTTTTT.

V gene TRBV5-1 combines with J gene TRBJ2-5; possibly TRBD2 for D (5 bases). V was trimmed by 0 bases and J by 2 bases, leaving 14 bases between them. Germline CDR1 is SGHRS and CDR2 is YFSETQ. This CDR3 contains 16 residues. The CDR3 region has the DNA TGCGCCAGCAGCTTGGGAGGGAGCCCCTCGCAAGAGACCCAGTACTTC. It is translated as CASSLGGSPSQETQYF.

This rearrangement joins TRBV18 to TRBJ2-7; D ambiguous. V lost 2 bases to trimming and J lost 0 bases, with 8 bases between them. The length of the CDR3 is 14 residues. The germline V gene has CDR1 KGHSH and CDR2 LQKENI. The DNA of the CDR3 is TGTGCCAGCTCACCAGTGCAGACCTCCTACGAGCAGTACTTC. Its protein product is CASSPVQTSYEQYF. The full variable domain, completed using reference TRBV18 and TRBJ2-7, is NAGVMQNPRHLVRRRGQEARLRCSPMKGHSHVYWYRQLPEEGLKFMVYLQKENIIDESGMPKERFSAEFPKEGPSILRIQQVVRGDSAAYFCASSPVQTSYEQYFGPGTRLTVT.

The chain joins TRBV6-1 to TRBJ1-2; weak D call: TRBD1 (6 bases). Germline V CDR1 and CDR2: MNHNS, SASEGT. V lost 6 bases and J lost 8, with 10 bases in between. This CDR3 has 11 amino acids. CDR3 amino acids: CASRDRGGYTF. CDR3 bases: TGTGCCAGCAGGGATAGGGGGGGCTACACCTTC.

V and J are TRBV11-2 and TRBJ2-1; TRBD2 matches at 7 bases. J lost 7 bases, V lost 2 bases, and 17 bases had no gene match. Germline CDR1 is SGHAT and CDR2 is FQNNGV. The CDR3 covers 18 residues. The CDR3 nucleotides read TGTGCCAGCAGCTTAAGGCGTGTCCCGGGACGGGGAGGGAATGAGCAGTTCTTC. Translation: CASSLRRVPGRGGNEQFF.